The 25 T cell receptor beta chains reported below all come from one sample, sequenced in a study of blood T cell repertoires in COVID-19. Clones were read by immunoSEQ multiplex PCR, and TCRdb kept only the in-frame ones, dropping some. The data contain about 170,000 clones, more than 80% of them singletons. The specimen was PBMCs or T cells enriched from blood (not recorded which). Receptor source: a man over 45 who had recovered from COVID-19.

This clone came up once. The genes are TRBV7-9 and TRBJ1-4; TRBD1 aligns across 7 bases. With V trimmed by 1 base and J by 7 bases, 0 bases remained unmatched. This CDR3 comprises 13 residues. CDR1 and CDR2 from the germline V gene are SEHNR and FQNEAQ (reference sequence). The CDR3 spells CASSLGQGEKLFF. The DNA for the CDR3 is TGTGCCAGCAGCTTAGGACAGGGTGAAAAACTGTTTTTT. Based on the CDR3 plus reference TRBV7-9 and TRBJ1-4, the full variable domain is DTGVSQNPRHKITKRGQNVTFRCDPISEHNRLYWYRQTLGQGPEFLTYFQNEAQLEKSRLLSDRFSAERPKGSFSTLEIQRTEQGDSAMYLCASSLGQGEKLFFGSGTQLSVL.

V and J are TRBV4-3 and TRBJ2-3, with 7 bases matching TRBD2. The trim removed 0 bases at V and 2 bases at J, leaving 5 bases unmatched. This CDR3 comprises 16 residues. Germline lookup yields CDR1 LGHNA and CDR2 YSLEER. The CDR3 sequence is CASSQDPSGYTDTQYF. DNA of the CDR3: TGCGCCAGCAGCCAAGATCCTAGCGGATACACAGATACGCAGTATTTT.

This clone has a single count. The chain links TRBV13 to TRBJ2-3, with 10 bases matching TRBD2. The CDR3 runs 13 residues. From germline, CDR1 is PRHDT and CDR2 FYEKMQ (reference sequence). Germline trimming cut 5 bases from V and 8 bases from J; bases unmatched to any gene: 4. CDR3 sequence reads: CASSGGTSVTQYF. CDR3 coding DNA: TGTGCCAGCAGCGGCGGGACTAGCGTTACGCAGTATTTT.

The chain uses TRBV7-3 and TRBJ1-2, with 9 bases identical to TRBD1. Germline values: CDR1 SGHTA, CDR2 FQGTGA. Trimming cost V 0 bases and J 7 bases; bases outside gene matches: 0. The CDR3 is 13 residues long. The CDR3 is CASSLTTGGGYTF. The CDR3 DNA is TGTGCCAGCAGCTTAACGACAGGGGGTGGCTACACCTTC.

This rearrangement joins TRBV29-1 to TRBJ2-7; 10 bases map to TRBD2. This CDR3 comprises 13 residues. The V segment lost 0 bases and the J segment 6 bases; nucleotides outside the gene matches: 2. CDR1 is SQVTM, CDR2 ANQGSEA, per germline. The CDR3 DNA follows: TGCAGCGTTGAAGATACTAGCGGGGCCGAGCAGTACTTC. Encoded protein: CSVEDTSGAEQYF.

This clone was seen at least ten times. The chain employs TRBV2 and TRBJ2-7; 10 positions agree with TRBD1. V was pared by 6 bases and J by 7 bases, with 3 bases of the junction left unmatched. Germline V gene data show CDR1 as SNHLY and CDR2 as FYNNEI. CDR3 size: 12 residues. CDR3 sequence reads: CASRRDRGEQYF. In DNA form, the CDR3 reads TGTGCCAGCAGGCGGGACAGGGGAGAGCAGTACTTC.

The gene calls are TRBV10-3 and TRBJ2-6; 7 bases align to TRBD1. The trim removed 8 bases at V and 1 base at J, leaving 8 bases unmatched. Per germline, CDR1 ENHRY and CDR2 SYGVKD. The CDR3 is 16 amino acids. The DNA of the CDR3 is TGTGCCATCGGAGAGGGGGCAGGGTCTGGGGCCAACGTCCTGACTTTC. Its translation: CAIGEGAGSGANVLTF.

The CDR3 coding sequence is TGTGCCAGCAGTGCACAGGGGGCAGATACGCAGTATTTT. Protein: CASSAQGADTQYF. V and J are TRBV2 and TRBJ2-3, with TRBD1 matching over 8 bases. The germline V gene encodes CDR1 SNHLY and CDR2 FYNNEI. Unmatched junction bases numbered 1, after V lost 4 bases and J lost 4 bases. The CDR3 is 13 residues long.

The chain couples TRBV6-1 to TRBJ1-4; tentative D call: TRBD1 (6 bases). Trimming took 4 bases from V and 8 from J, leaving 20 bases between them. Germline V gene sequence: CDR1 MNHNS, CDR2 SASEGT. The CDR3 has 16 residues. The CDR3 is CASSGAEGGANEKLFF. The CDR3 nucleotides are TGTGCCAGCAGTGGAGCCGAGGGGGGGGCGAACGAAAAACTGTTTTTT.

The chain uses TRBV23-1 and TRBJ1-1; D perhaps matches TRBD1 (6 bases). TRBV23-1 is an open reading frame whose function is uncertain. This CDR3 is built from 15 residues. The V gene lost 2 bases and the J gene lost 3 bases, with 13 bases spanning the gap. The CDR3 region is CASSQEHYRDTEAFF. CDR3 bases: TGCGCCAGCAGTCAAGAACACTACAGGGACACTGAAGCTTTCTTT.

This rearrangement joins TRBV18 to TRBJ2-3; 7 bases fit TRBD2. Germline loops: CDR1 KGHSH, CDR2 LQKENI. Trimming removed 0 bases from V and 0 bases from J; junction bases left unmatched: 3. The CDR3 runs 16 residues. CDR3 loop: CASSPPSGYSTDTQYF. In nucleotides, the CDR3 is TGTGCCAGCTCACCACCTAGCGGGTATAGCACAGATACGCAGTATTTT.

The V gene is TRBV3-1 (or the pseudogene TRBV3-2), the J gene TRBJ1-6; no reliable D call. V was pared by 0 bases and J by 8 bases, with 14 bases between. This CDR3 has 16 amino acids. Germline V gives CDR1 LGHDT, CDR2 YNNKEL (reference sequence). The CDR3 spells CASSQEGARGDSPLHF. CDR3 DNA: TGTGCCAGCAGCCAAGAAGGAGCCCGAGGCGATTCACCCCTCCACTTT.

The chain recombines TRBV7-8 with TRBJ2-7; 10 bases are a match to TRBD1. With V trimmed by 5 bases and J by 3 bases, 7 bases remained unmatched. Germline values: CDR1 SGHVS, CDR2 FQNEAQ. This CDR3 spans 15 amino acids. CDR3 sequence (DNA): TGTGCCAGCAGCGAAAAAGGGACAGGGGACTACGAGCAGTACTTC. Encoded protein: CASSEKGTGDYEQYF.

The V gene is TRBV7-3, the J gene TRBJ1-5, with TRBD1 identical over 9 bases. Germline CDR1 SGHTA, CDR2 FQGTGA. The CDR3 length is 18 residues. Trimming cost V 3 bases and J 0 bases; bases outside gene matches: 9. CDR3: CASSFPGQGVCSNQPQHF. CDR3 bases: TGTGCCAGCAGCTTCCCGGGACAGGGAGTTTGTAGCAATCAGCCCCAGCATTTT.

The chain is built from TRBV7-3 and TRBJ2-1, with D maybe TRBD1 (6 bases). CDR1 is SGHTA and CDR2 is FQGTGA in the germline V gene. V lost 1 base and J lost 7, with 26 bases in between. The CDR3 has 19 residues. Here the CDR3 DNA reads TGTGCCAGCAGCTTAAGGTGGGCGGCCCCGGGCCGAGGGGGTAATGAGCAGTTCTTC. It is translated as CASSLRWAAPGRGGNEQFF. Full variable domain (remainder filled in from reference TRBV7-3 and TRBJ2-1): GAGVSQTPSNKVTEKGKYVELRCDPISGHTALYWYRQSLGQGPEFLIYFQGTGAADDSGLPNDRFFAVRPEGSVSTLKIQRTERGDSAVYLCASSLRWAAPGRGGNEQFFGPGTRLTVL.

J is TRBJ1-2 and V is TRBV5-6; D is unclear. The CDR3 extends over 13 amino acids. In germline, CDR1 is SGHDT, CDR2 YYEEEE. V lost 3 bases to trimming and J lost 9 bases, with 15 bases between them. The DNA of the CDR3 is TGTGCCAGCAGCTCCGACCGGGATAGTCGCTACACCTTC. Its protein product is CASSSDRDSRYTF. The full variable domain, in which reference TRBV5-6 and TRBJ1-2 provide the parts outside the CDR3, is DAGVTQSPTHLIKTRGQQVTLRCSPKSGHDTVSWYQQALGQGPQFIFQYYEEEERQRGNFPDRFSGHQFPNYSSELNVNALLLGDSALYLCASSSDRDSRYTFGSGTRLTVV.

The sample holds one count of this clone. V usage is TRBV7-8 and J usage is TRBJ2-1, with 9 bases identical to TRBD2. The CDR3 totals 15 residues. V lost 2 bases and J lost 9; bases outside the gene matches: 8. Germline CDR1 and CDR2: SGHVS and FQNEAQ. The CDR3 DNA follows: TGTGCCAGCAGCTTATTGGCGGGGGGGCCAGGTGAGCAGTTCTTC. Protein product: CASSLLAGGPGEQFF. Drawing the rest from reference TRBV7-8 and TRBJ2-1, the complete variable domain is GAGVSQSPRYKVAKRGQDVALRCDPISGHVSLFWYQQALGQGPEFLTYFQNEAQLDKSGLPSDRFFAERPEGSVSTLKIQRTQQEDSAVYLCASSLLAGGPGEQFFGPGTRLTVL.

The gene calls are TRBV18 and TRBJ1-3, with D possibly being TRBD1 (5 bases). The CDR3 totals 14 residues. V was trimmed by 0 bases and J by 2 bases, leaving 5 bases between them. CDR1 KGHSH and CDR2 LQKENI come from the germline V gene. The CDR3 is CASSPPGAGNTIYF. CDR3 DNA sequence: TGTGCCAGCTCACCACCAGGGGCTGGAAACACCATATATTTT.

The gene calls are TRBV2 and TRBJ1-1, with 9 bases identical to TRBD1. The CDR3 runs 13 residues. V lost 5 bases, J lost 4 bases, and 2 bases stayed unmatched. Germline V CDR1 and CDR2: SNHLY, FYNNEI. In nucleotides, the CDR3 is TGTGCCAGCAGTAAACAGGGGGCCACTGAAGCTTTCTTT. This translates into CASSKQGATEAFF.

The chain couples TRBV7-2 to TRBJ2-6; D is unresolved. This CDR3 has 15 amino acids. Germline loops: CDR1 SGHTA, CDR2 FQGNSA. With 1 base removed from V and 2 bases from J, the gap between germline ends came to 6 bases. The CDR3 loop reads CASSLGPTGANVLTF. CDR3 nucleotides: TGTGCCAGCAGCTTAGGGCCCACTGGGGCCAACGTCCTGACTTTC.

The chain carries TRBV15 and TRBJ1-5; tentatively, D is TRBD1 (5 bases). V was pared by 0 bases and J by 3 bases, with 9 bases between. The CDR3 is made up of 15 amino acids. CDR1 and CDR2 (germline): LNHNV, YYDKDF (reference sequence). DNA of the CDR3: TGTGCCACCAGCAGAGATTGGGGGGTCAATCAGCCCCAGCATTTT. Protein: CATSRDWGVNQPQHF.

The rearrangement uses TRBV12-5 and TRBJ1-1; 8 positions agree with TRBD1. This CDR3 contains 15 residues. The germline CDR1 and CDR2 sequences are LGHNT and FRNRAP. The junction had 10 bases not matched to a gene; V was cut back by 5 bases and J by 5 bases. The CDR3 DNA reads TGTGCTAGTGGTATGGGACAGGTGCGAAGGACTGAAGCTTTCTTT. Translating gives CASGMGQVRRTEAFF. The whole variable domain, remainder taken from reference TRBV12-5 and TRBJ1-1, is DARVTQTPRHKVTEMGQEVTMRCQPILGHNTVFWYRQTMMQGLELLAYFRNRAPLDDSGMPKDRFSAEMPDATLATLKIQPSEPRDSAVYFCASGMGQVRRTEAFFGQGTRLTVV.

The CDR3 DNA is TGTGCCAGCAGCCAACACTACGAGCAGTACTTC. It encodes CASSQHYEQYF. V usage is TRBV3-1 (or the pseudogene TRBV3-2) and J usage is TRBJ2-7, with D unclear. The germline V and J ends were trimmed by 2 bases and 3 bases, with 2 bases remaining between them. The CDR3 length is 11 residues. Germline loops: CDR1 LGHDT, CDR2 YNNKEL (reference sequence).

The rearrangement joins TRBV7-2 to TRBJ1-6, with 9 nucleotides matching TRBD1. This CDR3 has 16 residues. The ends lost 5 bases at V and 7 bases at J; junction bases unmatched: 9. Germline values: CDR1 SGHTA, CDR2 FQGNSA. DNA of the CDR3: TGTGCCAGCAGCATGGGAACAGGGGGCAGGAATTCACCCCTCCACTTT. Translating it yields CASSMGTGGRNSPLHF.

The chain carries TRBV5-5 and TRBJ1-5; D gene unclear. CDR1 is SGHKS and CDR2 is YYEKEE in the germline V gene (reference sequence). This CDR3 comprises 13 residues. Trimming took off 4 bases at V and 3 bases at J, with 8 bases between the two ends. The CDR3 DNA reads as TGTGCCAGCAGCCCAGGCTACAATCAGCCCCAGCATTTT. Translating gives CASSPGYNQPQHF.